This TCR beta chain comes out of a study of vaccination and CD4 T cells after COVID-19. Study-wide findings and caveats: The median SARS-CoV-2-reactive clonotype number increased from around 21 to 38, without statistical significance. A comparatively limited set of convalescent patients was examined, with no early post-infection timepoints.

After removal of 8 bases from V and 3 bases from J, the junction contained 12 bases not matched to a gene. Germline V lookup: CDR1 MNHNS, CDR2 SASEGT. The CDR3 runs to 15 residues. CD4+ T cells that had been cultured provided DNA sequenced with the Oncomine TCR Beta short-read assay. Cultured CD4+ T cells yielded the extracted genomic DNA. TCRdb re-derived calls from the PCR reads in MiXCR, one entry per CDR3 protein. The table shows about 5,400 distinct CDR3 sequences, with less than 40% occurring only once. By sample fraction, this clonotype is medium-sized. Its antigen is unknown. The sample's treatment: approximately 9-day PBMC culture with coronavirus spike peptide pools or control peptides (ViraFEST assay). Collection of the unexposed donor's CD4+ T cells took place before the COVID-19 pandemic (2011-2018). The researchers probed unexposed-donor CD4+ T cells with SARS-CoV-2 S/N and four cold-coronavirus spikes, cells permitting.

Specimen: CD4+ T cells from blood, cultured in vitro. The gene calls are TRBV6-1 and TRBJ1-2; 7 bases align to TRBD1. The receptor's source is a human donor in good health. This CDR3 is CASCRQQGVDYGYTF. As DNA, the CDR3 is TGTGCCAGCTGCCGACAGCAGGGGGTTGACTATGGCTACACCTTC.